This T cell receptor beta chain stems from a study of cytomegalovirus exposure and HLA in healthy donors. Note on this clone: No antigen is known for it.

Findings and caveats of the study: What was likely a sequencing artifact was a cluster of highly shared sequence variants. In a later analysis, approximately 15,000 TCR beta sequences were associated with HLA alleles at 0.05 false discovery rate. Previously analyzed data showed that most TCR beta V segments were productive at a frequency of about 87% or about 30%.

Primers: 60 Vbeta forward and 13 Jbeta reverse. The repertoire was sequenced with immunoSEQ multiplex PCR; TCRdb's copy has only in-frame clones and lacks some. The repertoire holds around 150,000 clones, less than 85% seen once, with around 1.9% in the top ten. Germline V gives CDR1 SGDLS, CDR2 YYNGEE. The length of the CDR3 is 17 residues. V lost 1 base and J lost 6; bases outside the gene matches: 9. Sequenced material: PBMCs. The chain employs TRBV9 and TRBJ2-3; 12 bases align to TRBD2. This sequence originates from a man in his forties in good health and CMV-seronegative. This chain's CDR3 is CASSVSGLAGSLDTQYF. The CDR3 DNA reads as TGTGCCAGCAGCGTATCGGGACTAGCGGGTAGTTTGGATACGCAGTATTTT.